The 9 T cell receptor beta chains in this list originate from one sample, sequenced in a study of CD8 T cells in Susac syndrome. With random hexamers, about 0.45 to 1 ug RNA was reverse transcribed. TCRdb analysed the immunoSEQ multiplex PCR reads with MiXCR anew, one entry per CDR3 protein. There are some 180,000 distinct CDR3 sequences in the sample; around nine tenths occur only once, and 0.087% lies in the top ten. Sequences were obtained from CD4+ T cells from PBMCs. The receptors were sampled from a human donor with Susac syndrome.

This chain links TRBV25-1 with TRBJ2-2; D unclear. CDR3 length: 14 residues. V was shortened by 6 bases and J by 4 bases, with 12 bases between the two germline ends. CDR1 and CDR2 from the germline V gene are MGHDK and SYGVNS. The CDR3 nucleotides are TGTGCCAGCAGGGTCCAGGATTCCACCGGGGAGCTGTTTTTT. Protein: CASRVQDSTGELFF.

The chain carries TRBV5-1 and TRBJ2-3, with 8 bases aligning to TRBD2. CDR3 size: 18 residues. Germline CDR1 is SGHRS and CDR2 is YFSETQ. V lost 0 bases, J lost 0 bases, and 9 bases stayed unmatched. CDR3: CASSLEAGALSSTDTQYF. Here the CDR3 DNA reads TGCGCCAGCAGCTTGGAAGCGGGAGCACTTTCTAGCACAGATACGCAGTATTTT.

V usage is TRBV5-1 and J usage is TRBJ2-1; D uncertain. Trimming shortened V by 2 bases and J by 6 bases, and 6 bases separated the two germline ends. CDR3 length: 12 residues. Germline V lookup: CDR1 SGHRS, CDR2 YFSETQ. The CDR3 DNA follows: TGCGCCAGCAGCTTTGAGGCCAATGAGCAGTTCTTC. Protein sequence: CASSFEANEQFF. Based on the CDR3 plus reference TRBV5-1 and TRBJ2-1, the full variable domain is KAGVTQTPRYLIKTRGQQVTLSCSPISGHRSVSWYQQTPGQGLQFLFEYFSETQRNKGNFPGRFSGRQFSNSRSEMNVSTLELGDSALYLCASSFEANEQFFGPGTRLTVL.

The gene calls are TRBV3-1 and TRBJ1-2; the D gene is possibly TRBD1 (6 bases). Per germline, CDR1 LGHDT and CDR2 YNNKEL (reference sequence). Between the trimmed V and J ends, which lost 3 bases and 7 bases, there was a span of 12 bases. This CDR3 region has 13 residues. The CDR3 region is CASSQRGVSGYTF. DNA for the CDR3: TGTGCCAGCAGCCAGAGGGGGGTGAGTGGCTACACCTTC.

This chain joins TRBV6-1 and TRBJ2-7, with a weak D call TRBD1 (6 bases). The CDR3 extends over 14 amino acids. Germline-derived CDR1 and CDR2 are MNHNS and SASEGT. V was clipped by 6 bases and J by 0 bases, with 12 bases between them. The CDR3 DNA reads TGTGCCAGCAGCATATTGACAGGCTCCTACGAGCAGTACTTC. This translates into CASSILTGSYEQYF.

The J gene is TRBJ2-1, the V gene TRBV18; no definite D call. There are 15 residues in the CDR3. Germline V gene sequence: CDR1 KGHSH, CDR2 LQKENI. Trimming took off 1 base at V and 1 base at J, with 8 bases between the two ends. The CDR3 coding sequence is TGTGCCAGCTCACCACTCGGGCAATCCTACAATGAGCAGTTCTTC. Translation gives CASSPLGQSYNEQFF.

The chain has TRBV20-1 and TRBJ2-3; D possibly corresponds to TRBD1 (5 bases). Germline loops: CDR1 DFQATT, CDR2 SNEGSKA (reference sequence). Trimming pared 6 bases from V and 6 bases from J, leaving 16 bases between. The CDR3 totals 13 residues. The CDR3 DNA sequence: TGCAGTGCCTTTATAGTCTCAGGGGATACGCAGTATTTT. It is translated as CSAFIVSGDTQYF.

The rearrangement uses TRBV14 and TRBJ2-3; possibly TRBD2 for D (5 bases). V dropped 4 bases and J dropped 10 bases, with 9 bases sitting between them. Germline V CDR1 and CDR2: SGHDN, FVKESK. This CDR3 comprises 11 residues. CDR3 sequence (DNA): TGTGCCAGCAGCCCGGGCGGGCCGCAGTATTTT. Protein: CASSPGGPQYF.

The V and J genes are TRBV5-1 and TRBJ2-3, with 7 positions matching TRBD1. The CDR3 covers 14 residues. The germline CDR1 and CDR2 sequences are SGHRS and YFSETQ. The J segment lost 4 bases and the V segment lost 4 bases, leaving 6 bases of the junction unmatched. The CDR3 DNA sequence: TGCGCCAGCAGCCTAAGACAGGGTTCAGATACGCAGTATTTT. Translation gives CASSLRQGSDTQYF.